The sequence of this T cell receptor (beta chain) was determined in a study of identical twins. The authors used template switching to add a universal primer site and gave cDNA unique molecular identifiers. MiXCR, applied by TCRdb to the 5' RACE reads, yields one record per CDR3 protein. The repertoire has about 200,000 distinct CDR3 sequences, roughly 10% of them found once; the top ten carry 5% to 5.5%. Study observations and caveats: Fewer insertions marked abundant cord blood beta clonotypes; young adult naive trended weakly, memory not at all. Not following the same donors, the study drew its conclusions from cross-sectional statistical analysis. In beta out-of-frame sequences, the excess sharing between twins was weaker.

This CDR3 has 13 residues. Germline V CDR1 and CDR2: LNHNV, YYDKDF (reference sequence). V was clipped by 7 bases and J by 3 bases, with 12 bases between them. This clonotype has a count of ten or more. The target antigen is unknown. Sequenced sample: memory (CD45RO+) T cells sorted from blood. V usage is TRBV15 and J usage is TRBJ1-1, with D possibly TRBD1 on 5 matching bases. The receptor was isolated from a woman under 30 in good health. The CDR3, as DNA: TGTGCCACCATAAAGGGGACCGACACTGAAGCTTTCTTT. Its protein product is CATIKGTDTEAFF.